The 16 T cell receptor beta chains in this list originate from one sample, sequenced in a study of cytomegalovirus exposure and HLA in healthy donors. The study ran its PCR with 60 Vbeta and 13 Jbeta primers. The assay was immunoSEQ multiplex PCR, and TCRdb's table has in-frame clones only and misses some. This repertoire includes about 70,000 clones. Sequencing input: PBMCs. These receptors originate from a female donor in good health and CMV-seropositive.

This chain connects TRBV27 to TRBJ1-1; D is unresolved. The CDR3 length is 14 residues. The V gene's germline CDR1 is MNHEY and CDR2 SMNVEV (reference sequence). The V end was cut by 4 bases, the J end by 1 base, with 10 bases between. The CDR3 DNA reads TGTGCCAGCAGTTCCCAACAGAGGAACACTGAAGCTTTCTTT. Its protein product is CASSSQQRNTEAFF.

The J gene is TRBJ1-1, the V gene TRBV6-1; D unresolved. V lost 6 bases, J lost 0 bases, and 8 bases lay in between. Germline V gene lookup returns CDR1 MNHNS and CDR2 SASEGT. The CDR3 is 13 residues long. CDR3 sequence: CASSQDLNTEAFF. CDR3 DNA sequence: TGTGCCAGCAGCCAGGATTTGAACACTGAAGCTTTCTTT.

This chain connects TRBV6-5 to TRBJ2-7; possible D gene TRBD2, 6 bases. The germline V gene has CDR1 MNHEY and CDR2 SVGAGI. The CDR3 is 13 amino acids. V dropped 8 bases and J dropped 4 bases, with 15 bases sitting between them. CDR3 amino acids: CASSVLATYEQYF. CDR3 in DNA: TGTGCCAGCTCTGTTCTAGCGACGTACGAGCAGTACTTC.

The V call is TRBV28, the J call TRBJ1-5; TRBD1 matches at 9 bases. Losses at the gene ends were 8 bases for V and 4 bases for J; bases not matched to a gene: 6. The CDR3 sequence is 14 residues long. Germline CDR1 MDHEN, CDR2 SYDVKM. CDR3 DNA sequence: TGTGCCAGCCTAATCGGGACAGGGAATCAGCCCCAGCATTTT. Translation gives CASLIGTGNQPQHF. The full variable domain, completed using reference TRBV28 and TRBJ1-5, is DVKVTQSSRYLVKRTGEKVFLECVQDMDHENMFWYRQDPGLGLRLIYFSYDVKMKEKGDIPEGYSVSREKKERFSLILESASTNQTSMYLCASLIGTGNQPQHFGDGTRLSIL.

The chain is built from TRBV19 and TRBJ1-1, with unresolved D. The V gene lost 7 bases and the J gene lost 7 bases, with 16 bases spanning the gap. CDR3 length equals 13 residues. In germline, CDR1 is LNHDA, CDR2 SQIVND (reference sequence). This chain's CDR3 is CASTPRLVGEAFF. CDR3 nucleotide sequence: TGTGCCAGTACCCCGAGGTTGGTGGGTGAAGCTTTCTTT.

CDR3 bases: TGCGCCAGCAGCCCAGCGGGACGGATGAGCTCCTATAATTCACCCCTCCACTTT. Residues: CASSPAGRMSSYNSPLHF. The rearrangement links TRBV5-1 to TRBJ1-6; perhaps TRBD1 as D (5 bases). Germline values: CDR1 SGHRS, CDR2 YFSETQ. There are 18 residues in the CDR3. Trimming took 4 bases from V and 0 from J, leaving 17 bases between them.

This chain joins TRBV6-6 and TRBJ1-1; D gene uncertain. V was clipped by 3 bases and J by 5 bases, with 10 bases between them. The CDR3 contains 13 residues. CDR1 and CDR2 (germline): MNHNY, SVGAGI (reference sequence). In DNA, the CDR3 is TGTGCCAGCAGTTATCGAGGGCAGACTGAAGCTTTCTTT. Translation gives CASSYRGQTEAFF.

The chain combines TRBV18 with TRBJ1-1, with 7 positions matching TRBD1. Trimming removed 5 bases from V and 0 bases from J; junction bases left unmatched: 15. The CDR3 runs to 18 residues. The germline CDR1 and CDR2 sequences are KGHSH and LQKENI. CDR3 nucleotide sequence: TGTGCCAGCTCATCCATGACTTTTGGGACAGTTATGAACACTGAAGCTTTCTTT. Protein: CASSSMTFGTVMNTEAFF. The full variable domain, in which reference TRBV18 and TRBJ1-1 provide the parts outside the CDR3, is NAGVMQNPRHLVRRRGQEARLRCSPMKGHSHVYWYRQLPEEGLKFMVYLQKENIIDESGMPKERFSAEFPKEGPSILRIQQVVRGDSAAYFCASSSMTFGTVMNTEAFFGQGTRLTVV.

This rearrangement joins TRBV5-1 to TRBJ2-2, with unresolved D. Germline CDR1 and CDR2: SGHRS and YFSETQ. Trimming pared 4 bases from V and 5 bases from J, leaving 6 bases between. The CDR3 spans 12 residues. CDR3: CASSPETGELFF. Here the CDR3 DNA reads TGCGCCAGCAGCCCCGAGACCGGGGAGCTGTTTTTT.

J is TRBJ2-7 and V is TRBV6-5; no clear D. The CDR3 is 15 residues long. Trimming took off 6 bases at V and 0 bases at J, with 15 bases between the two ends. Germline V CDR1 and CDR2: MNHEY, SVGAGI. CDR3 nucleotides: TGTGCCAGCAGCCCAGTCACAGCCAACTCCTACGAGCAGTACTTC. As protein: CASSPVTANSYEQYF.

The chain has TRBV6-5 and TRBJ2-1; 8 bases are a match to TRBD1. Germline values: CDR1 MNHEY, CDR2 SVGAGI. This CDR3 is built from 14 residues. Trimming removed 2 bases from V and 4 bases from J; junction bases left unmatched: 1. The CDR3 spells CASSYGTGYNEQFF. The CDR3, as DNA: TGTGCCAGCAGTTACGGGACAGGATACAATGAGCAGTTCTTC.

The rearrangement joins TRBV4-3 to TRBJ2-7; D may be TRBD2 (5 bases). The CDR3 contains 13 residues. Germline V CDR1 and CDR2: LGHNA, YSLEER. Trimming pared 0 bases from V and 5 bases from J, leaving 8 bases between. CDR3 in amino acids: CASSQDRGNEQYF. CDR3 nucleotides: TGCGCCAGCAGCCAAGACCGGGGTAACGAGCAGTACTTC.

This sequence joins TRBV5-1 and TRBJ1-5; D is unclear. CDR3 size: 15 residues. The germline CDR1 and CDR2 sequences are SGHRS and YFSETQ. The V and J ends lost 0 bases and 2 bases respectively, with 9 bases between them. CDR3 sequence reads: CASSLDPEGNQPQHF. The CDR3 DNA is TGCGCCAGCAGCTTGGATCCAGAGGGCAATCAGCCCCAGCATTTT.

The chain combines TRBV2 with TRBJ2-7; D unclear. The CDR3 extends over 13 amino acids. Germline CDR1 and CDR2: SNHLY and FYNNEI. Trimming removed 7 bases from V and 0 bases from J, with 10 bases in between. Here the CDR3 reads CASIRENSYEQYF. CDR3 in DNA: TGTGCCAGCATTAGAGAAAACTCCTACGAGCAGTACTTC.

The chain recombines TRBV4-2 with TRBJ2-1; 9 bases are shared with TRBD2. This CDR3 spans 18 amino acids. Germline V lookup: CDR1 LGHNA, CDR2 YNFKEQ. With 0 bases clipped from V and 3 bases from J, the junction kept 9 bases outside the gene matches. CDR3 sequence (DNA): TGTGCCAGCAGCCAAGATAGGCTAGCGGGGCCCGTCTACAATGAGCAGTTCTTC. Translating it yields CASSQDRLAGPVYNEQFF.

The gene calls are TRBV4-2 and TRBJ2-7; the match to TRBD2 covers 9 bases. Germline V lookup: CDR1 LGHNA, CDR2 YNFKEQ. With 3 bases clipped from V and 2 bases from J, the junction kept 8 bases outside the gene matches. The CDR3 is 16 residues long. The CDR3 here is CASSQEGGGVAYEQYF. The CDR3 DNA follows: TGTGCCAGCAGCCAGGAGGGCGGGGGGGTCGCCTACGAGCAGTACTTC.